The 3 T cell receptor beta chains reported below all come from one sample, sequenced in a study of blood T cells in healthy people across ages. Sample-barcoded 5' priming and a J-beta primer mix drove a second PCR of roughly 6 to 12 cycles. MiXCR, run by TCRdb on the 5' RACE reads, gives a single entry per CDR3 protein. The table records 1.5 million to 2 million distinct CDR3 sequences, roughly two fifths of them present only once. Sequencing input: blood. The receptor source for this set is a human donor in good health.

The chain joins TRBV5-6 to TRBJ1-2; the D is unclear. CDR1 SGHDT and CDR2 YYEEEE come from the germline V gene. V lost 2 bases and J 7 bases, leaving 12 bases between the germline ends. CDR3 length: 13 amino acids. The CDR3 loop is CASSFVSLGGYTF. CDR3 DNA: TGTGCCAGCAGCTTCGTGTCGCTCGGTGGCTACACCTTC.

This sequence joins TRBV29-1 and TRBJ2-7; no definite D call. V shed 7 bases and J shed 3 bases, with 16 bases lying between them. The germline V gene has CDR1 SQVTM and CDR2 ANQGSEA. This CDR3 contains 13 residues. DNA for the CDR3: TGCAGCGCCGTTTCCAACCTTAACTACGAGCAGTACTTC. Protein sequence: CSAVSNLNYEQYF.

The genes are TRBV18 and TRBJ2-3; no clear D gene. The CDR3 consists of 12 residues. V gave up 4 bases and J gave up 4 bases, with 6 bases separating them. CDR1 and CDR2 (germline): KGHSH, LQKENI. The CDR3 DNA follows: TGTGCCAGCTCACGACTCTCAGATACGCAGTATTTT. Protein: CASSRLSDTQYF.